A selection of T cell receptor beta chains follows, all from one sample in a study of blood T cell repertoires in COVID-19. Measured with immunoSEQ multiplex PCR; TCRdb has only the in-frame clones, and not every one. The sample yields approximately 210,000 clones, under 90% seen once. Sequenced input: peripheral blood. Receptor source: a man aged 25 to 40 with active or convalescent COVID-19. CDR3s include the opening cysteine and the closing phenylalanine or tryptophan. The D gene is left open where the match is weak. Size values are once, few and many counts, or a class for expanded clones, and some rows have none.

D: TRBD2; V: TRBV5-1; size: NA; J: TRBJ2-7; DNA: TGCGCCAGCAGCTTTGAGGGCGGGGGCGAGCAGTACTTC; CDR3: CASSFEGGGEQYF
D: NA; V: TRBV2; size: once; J: TRBJ1-6; DNA: TGTGCCAGCAAGCGGCCGAATAATTCACCCCTCCACTTT; CDR3: CASKRPNNSPLHF
D: TRBD2; V: TRBV7-3; size: NA; J: TRBJ2-1; DNA: TGTGCCAGCAGCTTAAGGCGGGAGGACCCTGAGCAGTTCTTC; CDR3: CASSLRREDPEQFF
D: NA; V: TRBV5-1; size: NA; J: TRBJ1-1; DNA: TGCGCCAGCAGCTTGGAGCACCCGAACACTGAAGCTTTCTTT; CDR3: CASSLEHPNTEAFF
D: NA; V: TRBV11-2; size: NA; J: TRBJ2-7; DNA: TGTGCCAGCAGCTTACCGGGTACCCTCTACGAGCAGTACTTC; CDR3: CASSLPGTLYEQYF
D: NA; V: TRBV7-8; size: NA; J: TRBJ2-7; DNA: TGTGCCAGCAGCTTAGTAACAGCCAGCTCCTACGAGCAGTACTTC; CDR3: CASSLVTASSYEQYF
D: TRBD2; V: TRBV13; size: once; J: TRBJ2-2; DNA: TGTGCCAGCAGCGACCAGGGACTAGCGGGGAACACCGGGGAGCTGTTTTTT; CDR3: CASSDQGLAGNTGELFF
D: NA; V: TRBV24-1; size: NA; J: TRBJ1-6; DNA: TGTGCCACCAGTGATGGCCGGGGAGCGAATTCACCCCTCCACTTT; CDR3: CATSDGRGANSPLHF
D: NA; V: TRBV30; size: few; J: TRBJ1-5; DNA: TGTGCCTGGAGTGTACAAAACAATCAGCCCCAGCATTTT; CDR3: CAWSVQNNQPQHF
D: NA; V: TRBV4-1; size: NA; J: TRBJ2-2; DNA: TGCGCCAGCAGCCAAGCCCTATCCTCGGCCGGGGAGCTGTTTTTT; CDR3: CASSQALSSAGELFF
D: NA; V: TRBV9; size: once; J: TRBJ1-3; DNA: TGTGCCAGCAGCGTCTACGCAGGGGCTGGAAACACCATATATTTT; CDR3: CASSVYAGAGNTIYF
D: TRBD1; V: TRBV7-2; size: NA; J: TRBJ2-3; DNA: TGTGCCAGCAGTCGACAGGGAATGAGAACAGATACGCAGTATTTT; CDR3: CASSRQGMRTDTQYF
D: NA; V: TRBV2; size: NA; J: TRBJ1-1; DNA: TGTGCCAGCAGTGATCCGGGGGGGGACGATGAAGCTTTCTTT; CDR3: CASSDPGGDDEAFF
D: TRBD2; V: TRBV27; size: NA; J: TRBJ2-1; DNA: TGTGCCAGCAGTCACGGACTAGCGGGGGGAAATGAGCAGTTCTTC; CDR3: CASSHGLAGGNEQFF
D: NA; V: TRBV9; size: NA; J: TRBJ2-3; DNA: TGTGCCAGCAGCGTAGGGCGGGACACAGATACGCAGTATTTT; CDR3: CASSVGRDTDTQYF
D: NA; V: TRBV6-2/TRBV6-3; size: NA; J: TRBJ2-1; DNA: TGTGCCAGCAGTAACGGACTAACTCTAGGAAAGCACAATGAGCAGTTCTTC; CDR3: CASSNGLTLGKHNEQFF
D: NA; V: TRBV24-1; size: NA; J: TRBJ1-3; DNA: TGTGCCACCAGTGCCAATAGCCCTGGAAACACCATATATTTT; CDR3: CATSANSPGNTIYF
D: TRBD1; V: TRBV4-1; size: NA; J: TRBJ1-5; DNA: TGCGCCAGCAGCCAAGGAGACAGGGGGACGAATCAGCCCCAGCATTTT; CDR3: CASSQGDRGTNQPQHF
D: TRBD1; V: TRBV5-1; size: NA; J: TRBJ1-2; DNA: TGCGCCAGCAGAACTACGGGACAGGGTTCGGACTATGGCTACACCTTC; CDR3: CASRTTGQGSDYGYTF
D: NA; V: TRBV20-1; size: NA; J: TRBJ1-2; DNA: TGCAGTGCTCACGACACCCCAGGCTACACCTTC; CDR3: CSAHDTPGYTF
D: NA; V: TRBV27; size: NA; J: TRBJ2-3; DNA: TGTGCCAGCAGTTTATCTGCGGGTCCAGATACGCAGTATTTT; CDR3: CASSLSAGPDTQYF
D: TRBD1; V: TRBV6-6; size: NA; J: TRBJ2-3; DNA: TGTGCCAGCAGGGCAGGGGGTGGAGATACGCAGTATTTT; CDR3: CASRAGGGDTQYF
D: NA; V: TRBV19; size: NA; J: TRBJ1-6; DNA: TGTGCCAGTAGTATAGATAGACCCGGGAGGAAGAATTCACCCCTCCACTTT; CDR3: CASSIDRPGRKNSPLHF
D: TRBD2; V: TRBV24-1; size: NA; J: TRBJ2-1; DNA: TGTGCCACCAGTGATCCGCTAGCGGGGGGGTTTGAGCAGTTCTTC; CDR3: CATSDPLAGGFEQFF
D: TRBD2; V: TRBV5-1; size: NA; J: TRBJ2-1; DNA: TGCGCCAGCAGCTTGGTAGCGGGGGGCGGCAATGAGCAGTTCTTC; CDR3: CASSLVAGGGNEQFF
D: TRBD2; V: TRBV3-1/TRBV3-2; size: NA; J: TRBJ2-1; DNA: TGTGCCAGCAGCCCCCTCGGTAGCGGGGGCTACAATGAGCAGTTCTTC; CDR3: CASSPLGSGGYNEQFF
D: TRBD1; V: TRBV5-1; size: NA; J: TRBJ1-1; DNA: TGCGCCAGCAGCAAGCGGACAGGGGGGTCGAACACTGAAGCTTTCTTT; CDR3: CASSKRTGGSNTEAFF
D: TRBD2; V: TRBV5-1; size: NA; J: TRBJ2-7; DNA: TGCGCCAGCAGCCCCGGGACTAGCGGACGTTTCTACGAGCAGTACTTC; CDR3: CASSPGTSGRFYEQYF
D: TRBD2; V: TRBV10-2; size: NA; J: TRBJ2-3; DNA: TGCGCCAGCAGTGAAACTAGCGGGGGCACAGATACGCAGTATTTT; CDR3: CASSETSGGTDTQYF
D: NA; V: TRBV21-1; size: NA; J: TRBJ1-4; DNA: TGTGCCAGCCGCCGGCGCGCAGGGTTTGAAAAACTGTTTTTT; CDR3: CASRRRAGFEKLFF
D: TRBD1; V: TRBV5-1; size: once; J: TRBJ1-6; DNA: TGCGCCAGCAGAAAACAGGGGGCTGGTAATTCACCCCTCCACTTT; CDR3: CASRKQGAGNSPLHF
D: NA; V: TRBV28; size: many; J: TRBJ2-7; DNA: TGTGCCAGCAGTTTAGAGTTGGGCAGGGCTGGCTACGAGCAGTACTTC; CDR3: CASSLELGRAGYEQYF
D: TRBD2; V: TRBV11-2; size: NA; J: TRBJ2-2; DNA: TGTGCCAGCACCCGGGGGGTAGCGGGAGGGCCGGGGGCCGGGGAGCTGTTTTTT; CDR3: CASTRGVAGGPGAGELFF
D: TRBD1; V: TRBV29-1; size: NA; J: TRBJ1-5; DNA: TGCAGCGCTGATGACGGACAGGGTCAGCCCCAGCATTTT; CDR3: CSADDGQGQPQHF
D: TRBD1; V: TRBV4-1; size: NA; J: TRBJ2-5; DNA: TGCGCCAGCAGCCAAGATAGGGGGGACAGGGGGTTGGAGACCCAGTACTTC; CDR3: CASSQDRGDRGLETQYF
D: TRBD2; V: TRBV10-1; size: NA; J: TRBJ2-2; DNA: TGCGCCAGCAGTGCTAGCGGGGGATACACCGGGGAGCTGTTTTTT; CDR3: CASSASGGYTGELFF
D: TRBD1; V: TRBV24-1; size: NA; J: TRBJ2-7; DNA: TGTGCCACCAGTGATTCCGGGACAGGGAAGTCCTACGAGCAGTACTTC; CDR3: CATSDSGTGKSYEQYF
D: TRBD1; V: TRBV28; size: few; J: TRBJ1-2; DNA: TGTGCCAGCAGAGAGGTTAGAGGAGGGGGCGGATTTTATGGCTACACCTTC; CDR3: CASREVRGGGGFYGYTF
D: NA; V: TRBV28; size: NA; J: TRBJ1-2; DNA: TGTGCCAGCAGTCTAGGGGTCTATGGCTACACCTTC; CDR3: CASSLGVYGYTF
D: TRBD1; V: TRBV29-1; size: NA; J: TRBJ1-2; DNA: TGCAGCGTTCGCGAGACAGGGGACTATGGCTACACCTTC; CDR3: CSVRETGDYGYTF
D: TRBD1; V: TRBV4-1; size: NA; J: TRBJ1-5; DNA: TGCGCCAGCAGCCCGGGGACAGGCCCAGGTCCCCAGCATTTT; CDR3: CASSPGTGPGPQHF
D: NA; V: TRBV6-5; size: NA; J: TRBJ1-5; DNA: TGTGCCAGCAGTTACTCCGCGGTCCTGAGTGGTCAGCCCCAGCATTTT; CDR3: CASSYSAVLSGQPQHF
D: NA; V: TRBV9; size: NA; J: TRBJ2-1; DNA: TGTGCCAGCAGCGCTTTCACTAGCCGGCGGTACAATGAGCAGTTCTTC; CDR3: CASSAFTSRRYNEQFF
D: NA; V: TRBV29-1; size: few; J: TRBJ1-2; DNA: TGCAGCGTTAAAAAGGGGTTTTCCCCTAACTATGGCTACACCTTC; CDR3: CSVKKGFSPNYGYTF
D: NA; V: TRBV2; size: NA; J: TRBJ1-2; DNA: TGTGCCAGCAGCGTAAAGAACAGGGCCACTAACTATGGCTACACCTTC; CDR3: CASSVKNRATNYGYTF
D: NA; V: TRBV12-3/TRBV12-4; size: NA; J: TRBJ2-1; DNA: TGTGCCAGCAGTCCTCAGGCAATTACCGAGCAGTTCTTC; CDR3: CASSPQAITEQFF
D: NA; V: TRBV5-1; size: NA; J: TRBJ2-2; DNA: TGCGCCAGCAGCCCGCCTAAGGGGGAGCTGTTTTTT; CDR3: CASSPPKGELFF
D: TRBD1; V: TRBV24-1; size: NA; J: TRBJ2-1; DNA: TGTGCCACCAGTACAGGGGTTGAGCAGTTCTTC; CDR3: CATSTGVEQFF
D: NA; V: TRBV9; size: NA; J: TRBJ2-1; DNA: TGTGCCAGCAATTCGGGCGGGATAATCCAGTTCTTC; CDR3: CASNSGGIIQFF
D: NA; V: TRBV28; size: NA; J: TRBJ2-7; DNA: TGTGCCAGCAGCCCCGCTAGCGAGGGTATCCACGAGCAGTACTTC; CDR3: CASSPASEGIHEQYF
D: NA; V: TRBV9; size: NA; J: TRBJ1-6; DNA: TGTGCCAGCAGCGTATTAGGGGAATCACCCCTCCACTTT; CDR3: CASSVLGESPLHF
D: NA; V: TRBV7-7; size: NA; J: TRBJ1-6; DNA: TGTGCCATATCTGAGGGGGTCTCCTATAATTCACCCCTCCACTTT; CDR3: CAISEGVSYNSPLHF
D: TRBD1; V: TRBV6-6; size: NA; J: TRBJ1-2; DNA: TGTGCCATGTCGATGACAGGGAACTATGGCTACACCTTC; CDR3: CAMSMTGNYGYTF
D: TRBD2; V: TRBV19; size: NA; J: TRBJ2-1; DNA: TGTGCCAGTAGTATCAGCGGGAGTCTAGTTAATGAGCAGTTCTTC; CDR3: CASSISGSLVNEQFF
D: NA; V: TRBV28; size: few; J: TRBJ1-2; DNA: TGTGCCAGCAGTTCGATCACAGGGTTGGGCTACACCTTC; CDR3: CASSSITGLGYTF